This T cell receptor beta chain was found in a study of blood T cell repertoires in COVID-19. Background on the study: Collection of acute and convalescent COVID-19 samples took place in the United States, Italy and Spain.

Germline assignment: CDR1 MNHNY and CDR2 SVGAGI (reference sequence). Trimming at V came to 7 bases and at J to 5 bases, leaving 4 bases not matched to a gene. This CDR3 contains 12 residues. Some clones are missing from TCRdb's copy, which holds only in-frame ones; the method was immunoSEQ multiplex PCR. The profile covers about 34,000 clones, with roughly 87% appearing a single time and about 20% taken by the ten largest. The chain combines TRBV6-6 with TRBJ1-1; 7 positions match TRBD1. The sequenced material came from peripheral blood. The clonotype comes from a man aged 80 or over with acute or convalescent COVID-19. The CDR3 nucleotides read TGTGCCAGCAATACACAGGGGACTGAAGCTTTCTTT. It codes for CASNTQGTEAFF.